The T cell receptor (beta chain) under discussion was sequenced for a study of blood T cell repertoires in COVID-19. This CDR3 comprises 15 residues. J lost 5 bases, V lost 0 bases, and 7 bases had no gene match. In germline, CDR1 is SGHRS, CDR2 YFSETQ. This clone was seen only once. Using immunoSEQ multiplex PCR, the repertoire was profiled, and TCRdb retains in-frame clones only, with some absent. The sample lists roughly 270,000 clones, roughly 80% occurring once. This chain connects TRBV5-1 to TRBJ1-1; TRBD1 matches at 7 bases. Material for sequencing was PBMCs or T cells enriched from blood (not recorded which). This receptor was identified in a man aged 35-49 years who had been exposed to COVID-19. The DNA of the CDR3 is TGCGCCAGCAGCTTGGCCCAAGGGGGCGGGACTGAAGCTTTCTTT. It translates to CASSLAQGGGTEAFF.